The 3 T cell receptor beta chains presented below share a single source sample, sequenced in a study of T cell responses to AZD1222 COVID-19 vaccine. TCRdb's copy holds only in-frame clones and misses some; the assay was immunoSEQ multiplex PCR. The table lists some 82,000 clones, around 89% of them singletons. The starting material was peripheral blood, obtained on day 0 of AZD1222 vaccination. These receptors originate from an adult in good health.

The CDR3 coding sequence is TGTGCCAGTAGTATTGGCAGGGGGACCCAAAACATTCAGTACTTC. Translation: CASSIGRGTQNIQYF. This chain joins TRBV19 and TRBJ2-4; 7 bases fit TRBD1. This CDR3 spans 15 amino acids. CDR1 and CDR2 (germline): LNHDA, SQIVND (reference sequence). Losses at the gene ends were 3 bases for V and 5 bases for J; bases not matched to a gene: 7.

There are a few counts of this clone. This chain joins TRBV5-1 and TRBJ1-5, with a possible D match to TRBD1 (5 bases). The CDR3 runs to 14 residues. Trimming took off 4 bases at V and 5 bases at J, with 13 bases between the two ends. Germline lookup yields CDR1 SGHRS and CDR2 YFSETQ. CDR3: CASSRGEADQPQHF. CDR3 nucleotide sequence: TGCGCCAGCAGCAGGGGAGAAGCGGATCAGCCCCAGCATTTT.

The chain recombines TRBV9 with TRBJ1-2, with 9 nucleotides matching TRBD1. This CDR3 has 16 amino acids. Per germline, CDR1 SGDLS and CDR2 YYNGEE. Trimming at V came to 4 bases and at J to 6 bases, leaving 13 bases not matched to a gene. Written as DNA, the CDR3 is TGTGCCAGCAGCATCACCGGGACAGGGTTTATGGATGGCTACACCTTC. This encodes CASSITGTGFMDGYTF.